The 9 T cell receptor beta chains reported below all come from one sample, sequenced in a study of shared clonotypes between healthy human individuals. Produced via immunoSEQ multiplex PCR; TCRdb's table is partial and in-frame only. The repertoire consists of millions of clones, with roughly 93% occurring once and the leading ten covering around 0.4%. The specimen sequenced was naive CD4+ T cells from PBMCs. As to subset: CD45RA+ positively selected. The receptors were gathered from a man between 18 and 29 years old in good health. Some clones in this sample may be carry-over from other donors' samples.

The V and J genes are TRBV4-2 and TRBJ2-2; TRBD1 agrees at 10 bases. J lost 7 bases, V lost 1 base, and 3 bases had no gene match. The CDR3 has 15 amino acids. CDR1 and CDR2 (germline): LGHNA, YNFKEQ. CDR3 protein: CASSQGTGGVGELFF. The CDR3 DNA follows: TGTGCCAGCAGCCAAGGGACAGGGGGGGTCGGGGAGCTGTTTTTT.

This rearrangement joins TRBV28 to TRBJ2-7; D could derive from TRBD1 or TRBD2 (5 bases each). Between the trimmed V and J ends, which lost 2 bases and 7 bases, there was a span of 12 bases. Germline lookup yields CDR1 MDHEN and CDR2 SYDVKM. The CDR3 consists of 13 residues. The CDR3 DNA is TGTGCCAGCAGTTTAATCGGGGCCGGGGAGCAGTACTTC. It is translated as CASSLIGAGEQYF.

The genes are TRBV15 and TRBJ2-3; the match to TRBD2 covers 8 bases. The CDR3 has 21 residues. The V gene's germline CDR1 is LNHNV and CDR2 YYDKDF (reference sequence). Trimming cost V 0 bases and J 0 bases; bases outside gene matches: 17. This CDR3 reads CATSRDLTGLAGSVSTDTQYF. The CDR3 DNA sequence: TGTGCCACCAGCAGAGATCTCACAGGGCTAGCGGGTTCTGTTAGCACAGATACGCAGTATTTT.

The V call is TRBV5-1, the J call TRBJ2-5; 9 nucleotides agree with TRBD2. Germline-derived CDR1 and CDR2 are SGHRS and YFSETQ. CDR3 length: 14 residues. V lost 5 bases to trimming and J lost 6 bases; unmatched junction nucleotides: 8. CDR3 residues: CASRSASGTQTQYF. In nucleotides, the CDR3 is TGCGCCAGCAGGTCGGCTAGCGGGACGCAGACCCAGTACTTC.

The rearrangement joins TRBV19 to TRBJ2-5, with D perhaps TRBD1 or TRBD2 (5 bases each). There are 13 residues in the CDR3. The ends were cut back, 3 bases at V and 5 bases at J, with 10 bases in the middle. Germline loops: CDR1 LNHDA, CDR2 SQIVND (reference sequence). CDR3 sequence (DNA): TGTGCCAGTAGTATTTTCGGGGACGAGACCCAGTACTTC. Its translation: CASSIFGDETQYF. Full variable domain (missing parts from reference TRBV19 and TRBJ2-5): DGGITQSPKYLFRKEGQNVTLSCEQNLNHDAMYWYRQDPGQGLRLIYYSQIVNDFQKGDIAEGYSVSREKKESFPLTVTSAQKNPTAFYLCASSIFGDETQYFGPGTRLLVL.

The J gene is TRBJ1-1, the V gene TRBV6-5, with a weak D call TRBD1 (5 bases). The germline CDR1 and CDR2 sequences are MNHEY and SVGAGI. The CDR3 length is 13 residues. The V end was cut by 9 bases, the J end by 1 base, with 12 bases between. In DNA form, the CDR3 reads TGTGCCAGTTTCAGGGTAGCGAACACTGAAGCTTTCTTT. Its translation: CASFRVANTEAFF.

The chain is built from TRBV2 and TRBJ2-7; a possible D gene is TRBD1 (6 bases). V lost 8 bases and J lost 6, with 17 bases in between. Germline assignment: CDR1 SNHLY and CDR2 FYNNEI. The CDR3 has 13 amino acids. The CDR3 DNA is TGTGCCAGCGATCAGGGGATAGGGTCCGAGCAGTACTTC. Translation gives CASDQGIGSEQYF. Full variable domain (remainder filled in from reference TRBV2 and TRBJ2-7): EPEVTQTPSHQVTQMGQEVILRCVPISNHLYFYWYRQILGQKVEFLVSFYNNEISEKSEIFDDQFSVERPDGSNFTLKIRSTKLEDSAMYFCASDQGIGSEQYFGPGTRLTVT.

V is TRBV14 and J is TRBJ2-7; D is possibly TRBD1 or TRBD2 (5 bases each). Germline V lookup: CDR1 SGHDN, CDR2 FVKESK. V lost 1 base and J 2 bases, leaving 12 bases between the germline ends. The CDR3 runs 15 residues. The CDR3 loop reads CASSQGDEGTYEQYF. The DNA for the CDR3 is TGTGCCAGCAGCCAAGGGGATGAGGGGACCTACGAGCAGTACTTC.

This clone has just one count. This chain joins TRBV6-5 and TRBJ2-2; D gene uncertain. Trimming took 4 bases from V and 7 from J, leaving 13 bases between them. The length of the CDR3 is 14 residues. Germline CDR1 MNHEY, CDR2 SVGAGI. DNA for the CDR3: TGTGCCAGCAGTTCCCGACCCCCGAGCGGGGAGCTGTTTTTT. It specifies CASSSRPPSGELFF.